This T cell receptor (beta chain) was profiled in a study of blood T cell repertoires in COVID-19. At the level of the study: Samples of COVID-19 (acute and convalescent) were obtained from the United States, Italy and Spain. From T cells, B-cell-depleted T cells, or PBMCs came the material, which was cDNA or gDNA.

Looked up from germline, CDR1 is LGHNA and CDR2 is YNFKEQ. This CDR3 comprises 17 residues. Deletions cut 3 bases from V and 2 bases from J, with 16 bases between. Source study methods: Estimates of nucleated cell counts were drawn from the amplification of reference gene primers. Measured with immunoSEQ multiplex PCR; TCRdb has only the in-frame clones, and not every one. V, J and clone size derive from that table, while D and trimming were established from the DNA sequence. Of 120,000 to 150,000 clones listed, around 83% were seen once; the top ten hold 7% to 9.5%. Seattle-derived patients entered the study during active infection and were followed longitudinally.

J is TRBJ1-4 and V is TRBV4-2, with a possible D match to TRBD1 (5 bases). This sequence originates from a young man with COVID-19, enrolled during active disease. The sequencing sample was made of peripheral blood. The CDR3 DNA reads as TGTGCCAGCAGCCAGGAGTCGGGGGGATCCACTAATGAAAAACTGTTTTTT. This gives the protein CASSQESGGSTNEKLFF.